One sample yielded the 13 T cell receptor beta chains listed below, sequenced in a study of T-cell memory formation after mild COVID-19. TCRdb reprocessed the 5' RACE reads with MiXCR, giving one entry per CDR3 protein. The table records 410,000 or so distinct CDR3 sequences, more than 20% of them present only once. Input material: PBMCs or a T cell subset sorted from them (not recorded which). The receptor source for this set is an adult woman who had mild COVID-19 (a few samples of this study predate the infection). Cell type and time point are not known.

This chain connects TRBV6-5 to TRBJ2-3; D tentatively fits TRBD1 or TRBD2 (6 bases each). The V gene lost 0 bases and the J gene lost 3 bases, with 10 bases spanning the gap. CDR1 and CDR2 from the germline V gene are MNHEY and SVGAGI. This CDR3 is 15 amino acids long. The CDR3 reads CASSYSGGGTDTQYF. CDR3 bases: TGTGCCAGCAGTTACTCTGGAGGGGGGACAGATACGCAGTATTTT.

This clonotype was counted only a few times. J is TRBJ2-7 and V is TRBV5-1, with TRBD2 identical over 7 bases. The CDR3 sequence is 15 residues long. Trimming cost V 3 bases and J 0 bases; bases outside gene matches: 6. Germline-derived CDR1 and CDR2 are SGHRS and YFSETQ. This CDR3 is CASSSGTTSSYEQYF. The DNA for the CDR3 is TGCGCCAGCAGCTCCGGGACTACCAGCTCCTACGAGCAGTACTTC.

A remark on this clonotype: A read error may account for a junction end that differs from germline. The V gene is TRBV14, the J gene TRBJ1-2; a possible D gene is TRBD1 (6 bases). CDR3 length: 13 amino acids. Germline CDR1 is SGHDN and CDR2 is FVKESK. The DNA of the CDR3 is TGTGCCAGCAGCCAAGATAGTTGGGGACATTTACGCTTC. Translated: CASSQDSWGHLRF.

This clonotype showed up just a few times. The genes are TRBV10-3 and TRBJ2-3; TRBD1 matches at 10 bases. The CDR3 covers 14 residues. Germline assignment: CDR1 ENHRY and CDR2 SYGVKD. The trim removed 8 bases at V and 3 bases at J, leaving 5 bases unmatched. Written as DNA, the CDR3 is TGTGCCATCGCGGGACAGGGGAGGACAGATACGCAGTATTTT. Protein product: CAIAGQGRTDTQYF.

This clonotype has a handful of counts. The V gene is TRBV3-1, the J gene TRBJ2-3; D is ambiguous. Trimming cost V 3 bases and J 4 bases, with 5 bases left between them. CDR1 LGHDT and CDR2 YNNKEL come from the germline V gene (reference sequence). This CDR3 region has 12 residues. For the CDR3, the DNA is TGTGCCAGCAGCCACTCCGCAGATACGCAGTATTTT. Amino acids: CASSHSADTQYF.

This clonotype has at least ten counts. CDR3 residues: CASSPDGGHYNEQFF. The CDR3 region has the DNA TGTGCCAGCAGCCCCGACGGGGGGCACTACAATGAGCAGTTCTTC. The chain combines TRBV16 with TRBJ2-1; a weak D match, TRBD2 (7 bases). Germline values: CDR1 KGHSY, CDR2 FQNENV. The CDR3 is 15 residues long. With 4 bases removed from V and 3 bases from J, the gap between germline ends came to 13 bases.

The rearrangement uses TRBV12-3 or TRBV12-4 and TRBJ1-2; D ambiguous. The CDR3 runs 15 residues. The V end was cut by 4 bases, the J end by 3 bases, with 15 bases between. The CDR3 sequence is CASSSDGRVDYGYTF. As DNA, the CDR3 is TGTGCCAGCAGTTCCGATGGGAGGGTCGACTATGGCTACACCTTC.

V usage is TRBV5-1 and J usage is TRBJ1-3; D is possibly TRBD1 (5 bases). CDR1 SGHRS and CDR2 YFSETQ come from the germline V gene. The CDR3 is 14 amino acids. Between the trimmed V and J ends, which lost 5 bases and 0 bases, there was a span of 9 bases. The CDR3 bases are TGCGCCAGCAGAGGGACTGACTCTGGAAACACCATATATTTT. The encoded protein is CASRGTDSGNTIYF. Combining the CDR3 with reference TRBV5-1 and TRBJ1-3 gives the whole variable domain KAGVTQTPRYLIKTRGQQVTLSCSPISGHRSVSWYQQTPGQGLQFLFEYFSETQRNKGNFPGRFSGRQFSNSRSEMNVSTLELGDSALYLCASRGTDSGNTIYFGEGSWLTVV.

This chain joins TRBV10-3 and TRBJ2-7, with D possibly matching TRBD2 (6 bases). Trimming stripped 6 bases from V and 1 base from J, with 7 bases between. The CDR3 covers 12 residues. CDR1 is ENHRY and CDR2 is SYGVKD in the germline V gene. CDR3 sequence (DNA): TGTGCCATCAGCCGGGGGTCCTACGAGCAGTACTTC. Translation: CAISRGSYEQYF.

This clonotype has more than one count but fewer than ten. The chain recombines TRBV7-8 with TRBJ2-1; 8 nucleotides align to TRBD2. J lost 4 bases, V lost 7 bases, and 12 bases had no gene match. The V gene's germline CDR1 is SGHVS and CDR2 FQNEAQ. This CDR3 is 16 amino acids long. The CDR3 DNA sequence: TGTGCCAGCACCACTCAGGCGGCGGGGGGATACAATGAGCAGTTCTTC. Translated: CASTTQAAGGYNEQFF. Looking up the rest from reference TRBV7-8 and TRBJ2-1 gives the full variable domain: GAGVSQSPRYKVAKRGQDVALRCDPISGHVSLFWYQQALGQGPEFLTYFQNEAQLDKSGLPSDRFFAERPEGSVSTLKIQRTQQEDSAVYLCASTTQAAGGYNEQFFGPGTRLTVL.

The J gene is TRBJ2-3, the V gene TRBV5-4, with D perhaps TRBD1 (5 bases). CDR3 size: 13 residues. Trimming removed 4 bases at V and 11 bases at J, with 17 bases between. Germline lookup yields CDR1 SGHNT and CDR2 YYREEE (reference sequence). This CDR3 reads CASSLRPERGQYF. The CDR3 region has the DNA TGTGCCAGCAGCCTACGGCCCGAAAGGGGGCAGTATTTT.

This clonotype was seen a few times. The chain joins TRBV7-2 to TRBJ2-1; possibly TRBD2 for D (5 bases). V lost 5 bases and J lost 5, with 13 bases in between. This CDR3 contains 14 residues. Looked up from germline, CDR1 is SGHTA and CDR2 is FQGNSA. In nucleotides, the CDR3 is TGTGCCAGCAGCCCGTGGGGAGCCAACAATGAGCAGTTCTTC. This codes for CASSPWGANNEQFF. The entire variable domain, with the rest obtained from reference TRBV7-2 and TRBJ2-1, is as follows: GAGVSQSPSNKVTEKGKDVELRCDPISGHTALYWYRQSLGQGLEFLIYFQGNSAPDKSGLPSDRFSAERTGGSVSTLTIQRTQQEDSAVYLCASSPWGANNEQFFGPGTRLTVL.

This sequence joins TRBV18 and TRBJ2-4, with TRBD1 identical over 10 bases. After removal of 3 bases from V and 0 bases from J, the junction contained 8 bases not matched to a gene. Germline V lookup: CDR1 KGHSH, CDR2 LQKENI. There are 18 residues in the CDR3. CDR3 protein: CASSPPGQGYLAKNIQYF. CDR3 nucleotide sequence: TGTGCCAGCTCACCCCCGGGACAGGGGTACCTAGCCAAAAACATTCAGTACTTC.